This T cell receptor beta chain is from a study of preoperative IRX-2 immunotherapy in early breast cancer. The germline V gene encodes CDR1 MNHGY and CDR2 SAAAGT. This CDR3 region has 18 residues. V trimming: 2 bases; J trimming: 2 bases; junction bases outside the gene matches: 11. Documented treatment: preoperative locoregional IRX-2 cytokine immunotherapy. Produced via immunoSEQ multiplex PCR; TCRdb's table is partial and in-frame only. The table includes approximately 26,000 clones, roughly four fifths detected once. The sample here was lymph node tissue, taken after IRX-2 immunotherapy. This sequence joins TRBV6-8 and TRBJ2-4, with 8 positions matching TRBD2. The TCR was taken from a human donor with breast cancer. CDR3 sequence: CASSYPAEVAGPKNIQYF. CDR3 coding DNA: TGTGCCAGCAGTTACCCGGCGGAGGTAGCGGGGCCCAAAAACATTCAGTACTTC.